This TCR beta chain was found in a study of blood T cell repertoires in COVID-19. The repertoire was sequenced with immunoSEQ multiplex PCR; TCRdb's copy has only in-frame clones and lacks some. The sample records around 59,000 clones, roughly 80% being singletons. This CDR3 is built from 18 residues. Sequencing was done on a sample of peripheral blood. This receptor was identified in a woman in her forties or fifties with active or convalescent COVID-19. This chain links TRBV21-1 with TRBJ2-3; TRBD2 was called by the table and not checked on the DNA. TRBV21-1 is a pseudogene segment. CDR3: CASSLQGLLAASTDTQYF. The CDR3 nucleotides are TGTGCCAGCAGCCTCCAAGGGCTCCTAGCGGCTTCCACAGATACGCAGTATTTT.